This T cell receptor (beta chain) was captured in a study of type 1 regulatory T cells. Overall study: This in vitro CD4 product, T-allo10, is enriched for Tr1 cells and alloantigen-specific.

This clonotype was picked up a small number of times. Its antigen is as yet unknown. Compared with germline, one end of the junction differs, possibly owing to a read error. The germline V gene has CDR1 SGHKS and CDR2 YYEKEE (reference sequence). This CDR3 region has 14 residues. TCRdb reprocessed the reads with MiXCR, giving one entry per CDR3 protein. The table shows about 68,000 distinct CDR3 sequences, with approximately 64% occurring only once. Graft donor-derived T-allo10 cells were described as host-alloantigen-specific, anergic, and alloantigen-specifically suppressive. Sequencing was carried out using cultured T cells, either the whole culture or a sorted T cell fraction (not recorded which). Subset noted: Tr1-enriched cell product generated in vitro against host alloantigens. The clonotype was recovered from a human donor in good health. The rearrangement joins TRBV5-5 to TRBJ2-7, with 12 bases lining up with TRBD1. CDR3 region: CASSLGQGATMQYF. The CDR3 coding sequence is TGTGCCAGCAGTTTGGGACAGGGGGCGACGATGCAGTACTTC.